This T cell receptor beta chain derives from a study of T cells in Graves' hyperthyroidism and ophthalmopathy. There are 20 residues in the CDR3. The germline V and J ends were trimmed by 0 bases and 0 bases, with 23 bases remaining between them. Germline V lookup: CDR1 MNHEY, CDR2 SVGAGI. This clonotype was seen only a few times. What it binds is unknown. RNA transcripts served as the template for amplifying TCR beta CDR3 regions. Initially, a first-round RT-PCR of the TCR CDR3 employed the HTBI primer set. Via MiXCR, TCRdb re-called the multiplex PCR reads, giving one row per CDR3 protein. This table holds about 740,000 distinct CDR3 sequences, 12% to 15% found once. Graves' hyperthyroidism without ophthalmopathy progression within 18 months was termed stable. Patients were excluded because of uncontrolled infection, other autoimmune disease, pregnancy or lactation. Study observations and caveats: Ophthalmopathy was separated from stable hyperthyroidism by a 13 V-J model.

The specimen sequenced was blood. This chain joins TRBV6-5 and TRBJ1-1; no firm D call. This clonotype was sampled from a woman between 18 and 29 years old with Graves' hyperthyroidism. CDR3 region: CASSYSFFGSAGNMNTEAFF. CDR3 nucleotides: TGTGCCAGCAGTTACTCATTCTTTGGAAGCGCAGGCAATATGAACACTGAAGCTTTCTTT.